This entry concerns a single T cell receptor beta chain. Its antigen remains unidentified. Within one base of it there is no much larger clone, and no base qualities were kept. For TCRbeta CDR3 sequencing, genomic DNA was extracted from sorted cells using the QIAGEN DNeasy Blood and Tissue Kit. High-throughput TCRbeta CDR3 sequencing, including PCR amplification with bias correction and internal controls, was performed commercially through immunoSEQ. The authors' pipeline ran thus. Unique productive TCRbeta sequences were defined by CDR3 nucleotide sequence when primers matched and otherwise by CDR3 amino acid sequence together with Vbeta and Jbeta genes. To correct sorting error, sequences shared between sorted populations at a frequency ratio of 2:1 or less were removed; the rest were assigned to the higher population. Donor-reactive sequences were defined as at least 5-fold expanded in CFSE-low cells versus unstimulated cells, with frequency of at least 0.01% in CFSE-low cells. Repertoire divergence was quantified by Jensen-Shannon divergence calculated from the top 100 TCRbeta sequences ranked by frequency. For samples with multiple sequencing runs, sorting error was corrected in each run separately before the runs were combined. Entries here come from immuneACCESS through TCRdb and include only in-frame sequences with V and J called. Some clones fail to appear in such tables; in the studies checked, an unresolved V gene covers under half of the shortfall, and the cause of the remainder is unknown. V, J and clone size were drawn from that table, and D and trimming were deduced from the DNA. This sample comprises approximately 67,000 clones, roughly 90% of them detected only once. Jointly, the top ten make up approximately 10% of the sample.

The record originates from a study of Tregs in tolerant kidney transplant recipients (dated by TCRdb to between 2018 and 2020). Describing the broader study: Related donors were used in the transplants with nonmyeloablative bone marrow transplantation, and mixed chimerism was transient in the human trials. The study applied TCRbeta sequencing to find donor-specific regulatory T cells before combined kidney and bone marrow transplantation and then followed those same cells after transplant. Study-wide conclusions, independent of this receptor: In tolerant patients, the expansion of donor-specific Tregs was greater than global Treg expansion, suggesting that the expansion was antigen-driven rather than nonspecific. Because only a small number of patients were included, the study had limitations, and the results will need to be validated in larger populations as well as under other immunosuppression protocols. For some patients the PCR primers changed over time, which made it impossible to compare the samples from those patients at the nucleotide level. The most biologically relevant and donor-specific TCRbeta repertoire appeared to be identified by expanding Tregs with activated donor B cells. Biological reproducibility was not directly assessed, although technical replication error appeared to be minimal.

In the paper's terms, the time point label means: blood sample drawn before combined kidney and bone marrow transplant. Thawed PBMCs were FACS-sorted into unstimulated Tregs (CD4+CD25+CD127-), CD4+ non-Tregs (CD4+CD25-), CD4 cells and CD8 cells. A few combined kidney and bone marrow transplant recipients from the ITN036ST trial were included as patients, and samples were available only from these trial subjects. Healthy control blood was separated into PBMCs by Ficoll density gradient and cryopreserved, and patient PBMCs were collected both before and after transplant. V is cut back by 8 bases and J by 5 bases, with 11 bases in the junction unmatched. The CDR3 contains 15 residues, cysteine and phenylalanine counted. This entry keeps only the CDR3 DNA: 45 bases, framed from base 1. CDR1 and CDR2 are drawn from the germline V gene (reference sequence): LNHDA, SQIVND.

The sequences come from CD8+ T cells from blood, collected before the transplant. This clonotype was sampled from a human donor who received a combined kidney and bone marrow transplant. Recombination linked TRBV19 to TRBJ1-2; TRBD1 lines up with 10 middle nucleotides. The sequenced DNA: TGTGCCAGTCAACCAACTAAGGGACAGGGGTATGGCTACACCTTC. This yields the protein CASQPTKGQGYGYTF.